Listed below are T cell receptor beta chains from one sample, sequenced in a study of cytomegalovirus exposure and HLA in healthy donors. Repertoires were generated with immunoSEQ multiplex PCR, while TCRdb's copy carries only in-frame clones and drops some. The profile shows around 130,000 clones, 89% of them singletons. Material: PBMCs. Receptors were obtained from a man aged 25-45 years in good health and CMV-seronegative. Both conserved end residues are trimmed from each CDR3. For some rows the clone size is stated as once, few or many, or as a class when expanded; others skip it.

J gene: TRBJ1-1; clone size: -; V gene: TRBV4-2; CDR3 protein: ASSQGQGADTEAF
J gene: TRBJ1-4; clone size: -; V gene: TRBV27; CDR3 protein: ASSYRGSWEKLF
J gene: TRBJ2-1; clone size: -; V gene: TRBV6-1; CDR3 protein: ASSQDRGAYNEQF
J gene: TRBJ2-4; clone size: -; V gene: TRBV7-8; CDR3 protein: ASSDRDPNPNIQY
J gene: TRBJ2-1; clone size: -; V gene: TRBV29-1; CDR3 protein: SVDTVQGAKSNEQF
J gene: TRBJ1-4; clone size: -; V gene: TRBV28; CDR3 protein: ASSPGQGGIGEKLF
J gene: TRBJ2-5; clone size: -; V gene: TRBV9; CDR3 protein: ASSLYAAGGGRETQY
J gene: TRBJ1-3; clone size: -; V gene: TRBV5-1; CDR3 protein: ASRRDRGSGNTIY
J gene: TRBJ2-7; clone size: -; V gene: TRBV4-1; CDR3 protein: ASSQDLGTGTPIQQY
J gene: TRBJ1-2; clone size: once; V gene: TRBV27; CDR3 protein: ASSLSGGYGYT
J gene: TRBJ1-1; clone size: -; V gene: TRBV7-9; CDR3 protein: ASSFIEQGTEAF
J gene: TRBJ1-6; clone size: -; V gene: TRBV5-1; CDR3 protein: ASSLVSGTLYNSPLH
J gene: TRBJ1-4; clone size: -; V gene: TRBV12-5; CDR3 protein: ASGPAGRDGNEKLF
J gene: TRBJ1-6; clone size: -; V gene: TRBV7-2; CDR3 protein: ASSTQGVPSPLH
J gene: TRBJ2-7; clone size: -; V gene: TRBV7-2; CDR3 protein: ASSPKGTGTYEQY
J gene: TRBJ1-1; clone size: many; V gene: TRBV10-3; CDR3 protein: AISESGGNTEAF
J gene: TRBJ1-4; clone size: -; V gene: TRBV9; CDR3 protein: ASSRTQGGWEKLF
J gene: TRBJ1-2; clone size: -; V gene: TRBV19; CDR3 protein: ASSPSGTGERGYT
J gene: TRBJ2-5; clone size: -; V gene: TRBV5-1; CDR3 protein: ASSLGTEGETQY
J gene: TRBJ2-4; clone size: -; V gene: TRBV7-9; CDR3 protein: ASTKGGPPAKNIQY
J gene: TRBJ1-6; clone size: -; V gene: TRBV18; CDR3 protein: ASRPDRALNSPLH
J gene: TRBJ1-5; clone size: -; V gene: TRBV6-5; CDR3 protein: ASSYSGTGAIQPQH
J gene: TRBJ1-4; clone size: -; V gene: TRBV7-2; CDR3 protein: ASSLGIQANEKLF
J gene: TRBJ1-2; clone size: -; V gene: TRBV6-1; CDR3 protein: ASSEGVTGGWYGYT
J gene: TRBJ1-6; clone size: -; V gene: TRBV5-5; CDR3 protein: ASSSTTARYYNSPLH
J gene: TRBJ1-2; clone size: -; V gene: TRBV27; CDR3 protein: ASSSPQGNYGYT
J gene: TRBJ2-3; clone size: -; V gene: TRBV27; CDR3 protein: ASSDIYHTDTQY
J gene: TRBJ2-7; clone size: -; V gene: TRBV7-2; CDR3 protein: ASSPGGSYEQY
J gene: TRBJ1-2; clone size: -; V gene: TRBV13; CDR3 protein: ASSTMTGFYGYT
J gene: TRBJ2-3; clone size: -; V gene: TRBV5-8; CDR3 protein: ASSFGGIADTQY
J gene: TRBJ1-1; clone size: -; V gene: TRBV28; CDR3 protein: ASTRGTEAF
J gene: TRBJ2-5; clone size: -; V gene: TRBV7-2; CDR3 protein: ASSLVVTGGEETQY
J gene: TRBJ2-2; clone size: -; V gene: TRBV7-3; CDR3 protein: ASSLTAAGLNTGELF
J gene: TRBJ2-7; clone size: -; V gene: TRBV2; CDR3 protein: ASSEGYRSTGFYEQY
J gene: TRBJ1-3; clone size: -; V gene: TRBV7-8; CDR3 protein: ASSLERHGYSHSGNTIY
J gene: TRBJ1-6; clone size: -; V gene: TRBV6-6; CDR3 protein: ASSYKRRDSPLH
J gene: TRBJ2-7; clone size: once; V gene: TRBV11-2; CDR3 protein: ASSLGVRSYEQY
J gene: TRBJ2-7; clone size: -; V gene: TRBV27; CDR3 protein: ASSYGQGREQY
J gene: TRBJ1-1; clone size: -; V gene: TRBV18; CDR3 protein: ASSPTTAPRGTEAF
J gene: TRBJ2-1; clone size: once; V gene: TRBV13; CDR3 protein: ASSPPGLASFDEQF
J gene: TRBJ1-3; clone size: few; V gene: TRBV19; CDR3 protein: ASSIESSGNTIY
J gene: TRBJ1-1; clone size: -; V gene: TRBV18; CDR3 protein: ASSPLNTEAF
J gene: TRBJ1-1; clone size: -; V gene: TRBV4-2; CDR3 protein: ASSQGSGIPPYTEAF
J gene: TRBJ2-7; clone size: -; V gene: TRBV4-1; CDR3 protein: ASSQAGVGQYEQY
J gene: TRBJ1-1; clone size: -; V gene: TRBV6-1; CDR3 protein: ASSGVGGAF
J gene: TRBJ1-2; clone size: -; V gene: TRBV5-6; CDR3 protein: ASSLEQGYGYT
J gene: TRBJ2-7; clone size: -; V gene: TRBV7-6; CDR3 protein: ASSGPGTESYEQY
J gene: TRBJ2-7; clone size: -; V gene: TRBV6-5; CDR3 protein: ASSYRGKYEQY
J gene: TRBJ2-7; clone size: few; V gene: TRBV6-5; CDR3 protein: ASSLVLGGAREQY
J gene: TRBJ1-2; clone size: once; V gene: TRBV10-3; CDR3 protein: AISESGPNYGYT
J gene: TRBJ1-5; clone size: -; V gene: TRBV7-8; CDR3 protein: ASSLSRGPYSNQPQH
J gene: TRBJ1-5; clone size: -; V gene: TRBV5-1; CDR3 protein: KGEDSNQPQH
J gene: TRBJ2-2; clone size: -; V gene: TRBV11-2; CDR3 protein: ASSIYPDRNGELF
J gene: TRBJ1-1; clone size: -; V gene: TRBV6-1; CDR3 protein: ASSSPQGNTEAF